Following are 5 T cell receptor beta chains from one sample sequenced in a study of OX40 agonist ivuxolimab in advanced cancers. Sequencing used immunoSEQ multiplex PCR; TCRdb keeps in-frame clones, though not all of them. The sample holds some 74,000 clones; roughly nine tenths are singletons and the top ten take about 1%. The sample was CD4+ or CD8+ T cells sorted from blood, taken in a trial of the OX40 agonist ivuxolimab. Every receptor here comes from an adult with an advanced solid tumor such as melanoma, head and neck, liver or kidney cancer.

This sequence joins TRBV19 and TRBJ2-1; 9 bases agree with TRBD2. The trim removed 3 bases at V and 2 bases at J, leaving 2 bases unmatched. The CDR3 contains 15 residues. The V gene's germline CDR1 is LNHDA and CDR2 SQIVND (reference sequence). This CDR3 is CASSIVAGAYNEQFF. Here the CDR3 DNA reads TGTGCCAGTAGTATCGTAGCGGGAGCCTACAATGAGCAGTTCTTC.

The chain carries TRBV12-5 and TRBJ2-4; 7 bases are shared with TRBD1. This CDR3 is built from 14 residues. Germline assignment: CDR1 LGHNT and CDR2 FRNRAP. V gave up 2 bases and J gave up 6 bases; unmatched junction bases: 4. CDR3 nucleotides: TGTGCTAGTGGTTTGACAGGGGCGGTAAACATTCAGTACTTC. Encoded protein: CASGLTGAVNIQYF.

The CDR3 spells CASHTSGSYNEQFF. The CDR3 coding sequence is TGCGCCAGCCATACTAGCGGGAGCTACAATGAGCAGTTCTTC. The V and J genes are TRBV5-1 and TRBJ2-1; 11 bases agree with TRBD2. Germline V CDR1 and CDR2: SGHRS, YFSETQ. V gave up 7 bases and J gave up 3 bases; unmatched junction bases: 3. The CDR3 spans 14 residues.

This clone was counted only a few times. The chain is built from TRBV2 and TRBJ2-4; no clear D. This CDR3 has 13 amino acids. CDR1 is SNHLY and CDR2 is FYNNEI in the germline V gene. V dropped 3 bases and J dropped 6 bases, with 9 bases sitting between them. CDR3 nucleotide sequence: TGTGCCAGCAGTGATGGTTGGGGAAACATTCAGTACTTC. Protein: CASSDGWGNIQYF.

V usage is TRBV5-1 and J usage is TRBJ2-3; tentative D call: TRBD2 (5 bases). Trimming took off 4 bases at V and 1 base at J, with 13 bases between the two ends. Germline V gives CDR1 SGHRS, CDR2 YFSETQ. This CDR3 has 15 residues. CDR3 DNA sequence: TGCGCCAGCAGCCCGCGTCGGGATGGCACAGATACGCAGTATTTT. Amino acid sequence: CASSPRRDGTDTQYF.